The entry below gives a single T cell receptor beta chain sequence along with its context. Its antigen is not yet known. Sequencer: Illumina HiSeq 2000. 5'RACE template switching, by which a universal primer site and unique molecular identifiers were added, was used to make TCR beta cDNA libraries. Synthesis of cDNA was primed from the TCR beta constant segment and was followed by two consecutive PCR amplification steps. The original methods were these. Reads were demultiplexed and grouped by UMI with MIGEC, and clonotypes were assembled and quantified with MiTCR. To exclude erroneous sequences, only TCR cDNA sequences supported by at least two reads were retained. Downstream repertoire analysis used the tcR package, and clonotypes were matched across fractions by CDR3 nucleotide sequence plus V segment. VDJmatch was used to annotate antigen specificity against VDJdb, with one amino acid substitution allowed in CDR3. Following TCRdb reprocessing, every CDR3 protein sequence forms one entry, and DNA is not provided. The V and J calls follow TCRdb's processing rather than the paper's. The sample table includes about 450,000 distinct CDR3 sequences. Of the sample, roughly 7.2% is held by the ten largest clones.

This sample is part of a study of T cells expressing NK-cell markers (dated by TCRdb to the early 2020s). Looking at the study overall: About eight donors provided sorted CD3+CD56+NKG2C+, CD3+CD56+NKG2C- and CD3+CD56-NKG2C+ T-cell subsets, whose TCR beta-chain repertoires were profiled. Among the eight sequenced donors, seven were HCMV-seropositive and one was HCMV-seronegative. Randomly selected healthy volunteers, three men and five women, were used as the eight sequenced donors. Sequencing of the libraries produced 2 x 150 bp reads on Illumina HiSeq 2000/2500, MiSeq or NextSeq.

What the work shows at the level of the full study, not this receptor alone: Those dominant clonotypes were again the most abundant among CD3+CD56-NKG2C+ cells in a handful of donors, at about 28.3-65%. In more than 5 donors, the dominant CD3+CD56+NKG2C+ clonotypes ranked among the top 10 CD8+ clonotypes, making up roughly 1.0-7.0% of CD8+ T cells. It remained unclear whether the expanded NKG2C-expressing T cell clones were specific for HCMV antigens.

Based on the germline V gene (reference sequence), the CDR1 and CDR2 sequences are DFQATT and SNEGSKA. The CDR3, from cysteine to phenylalanine, totals 14 residues. No DNA sequence was recorded. A commercial ELISA kit detecting HCMV-specific IgG in serum was used to determine HCMV serostatus. Ficoll density gradient centrifugation was used to isolate peripheral blood mononuclear cells from blood. This sequence uses TRBV20-1 and TRBJ2-2; TCRdb names TRBD1, which stays unverified in the absence of DNA. This clonotype was obtained from a woman between 18 and 75 years old in good health. Sequencing was performed on blood T cells: a sorted CD56 or NKG2C T cell subset, CD4+ or CD8+ T cells, or bulk PBMC T cells (not recorded which). The CDR3: CSALGRENTGELFF.